Shown below are 9 T cell receptor beta chains from a single sample sequenced in a study of blood T cells in healthy people across ages. Alongside a J-beta primer mix, a sample-barcoded 5' primer served in a second PCR lasting roughly 7 to 11 cycles. TCRdb reprocessed the 5' RACE reads via MiXCR and lists one record per CDR3 protein. The sample has over 950,000 distinct CDR3 sequences; around two fifths are singletons. Sequencing was performed on blood. The receptors derive from a man younger than 35 in good health.

CDR3 loop: CASSPGAILGEQYF. CDR3 DNA: TGTGCCAGCAGTCCCGGGGCGATACTGGGTGAGCAGTACTTC. The V gene is TRBV12-3 or TRBV12-4, the J gene TRBJ2-4; possibly TRBD1 or TRBD2 for D (5 bases each). The CDR3 loop spans 14 amino acids. V lost 5 bases, J lost 13 bases, and 21 bases lay in between.

This chain joins TRBV7-8 and TRBJ2-1; TRBD1 or TRBD2 may be the D gene (5 bases each). This CDR3 is built from 15 residues. Germline loops: CDR1 SGHVS, CDR2 FQNEAQ. V lost 3 bases, J lost 3 bases, and 12 bases lay in between. CDR3 sequence reads: CASSFQGGGYNEQFF. CDR3 in DNA: TGTGCCAGCAGCTTTCAGGGTGGAGGCTACAATGAGCAGTTCTTC.

This clonotype was counted a few times. The rearrangement links TRBV6-2 or TRBV6-3 to TRBJ2-7; 14 bases are shared with TRBD2. J lost 2 bases, V lost 6 bases, and 12 bases had no gene match. CDR3 length equals 18 residues. Germline CDR1 is MNHEY and CDR2 is SVGEGT. CDR3 residues: CASSSRGLAGAFTYEQYF. The DNA of the CDR3 is TGTGCCAGCAGCTCCCGGGGACTAGCGGGGGCTTTCACCTACGAGCAGTACTTC.

This clonotype was counted only a few times. This chain uses TRBV6-5 with TRBJ1-2; tentatively, D is TRBD1 (5 bases). CDR1 and CDR2 from the germline V gene are MNHEY and SVGAGI. This CDR3 comprises 11 residues. The ends were cut back, 6 bases at V and 7 bases at J, with 9 bases in the middle. CDR3 loop: CASSDSTGYTF. In DNA, the CDR3 is TGTGCCAGCAGCGACAGTACTGGCTACACCTTC.

The V gene is TRBV6-1, the J gene TRBJ1-4; D gene ambiguous. Looked up from germline, CDR1 is MNHNS and CDR2 is SASEGT. V was pared by 8 bases and J by 8 bases, with 18 bases between. CDR3 length equals 14 residues. The CDR3: CASEVGDSREKLFF. DNA for the CDR3: TGTGCCAGCGAGGTAGGAGACTCCCGGGAAAAACTGTTTTTT.

This sequence joins TRBV12-3 or TRBV12-4 and TRBJ1-2; a weak D match, TRBD1 (6 bases). The ends were cut back, 3 bases at V and 6 bases at J, with 11 bases in the middle. The CDR3 covers 13 residues. DNA for the CDR3: TGTGCCAGCAGTTTTTTAAGGGGGGATGGCTACACCTTC. Amino acid sequence: CASSFLRGDGYTF.

This clonotype was picked up a small number of times. The chain has TRBV25-1 and TRBJ2-1; 11 bases map to TRBD2. The J call could be wrong; TRBJ2-7 is a better fit for the DNA end. The CDR3 covers 16 residues. CDR1 MGHDK and CDR2 SYGVNS come from the germline V gene. The CDR3 DNA is TGTGCCAGCAGTGAAATAGCGGGGGGGTCCTACAATGAGCAGTACTTC. This gives the protein CASSEIAGGSYNEQYF.

The rearrangement uses TRBV12-3 or TRBV12-4 and TRBJ2-1, with D perhaps TRBD1 (6 bases). The CDR3 is 14 residues long. V was cut by 5 bases and J by 7 bases, with 15 bases left in between. CDR3 nucleotide sequence: TGTGCCAGCAGTCCAGAGACAGGCCTGAATGAGCAGTTCTTC. This gives the protein CASSPETGLNEQFF.

The V and J genes are TRBV7-8 and TRBJ2-1; D is unresolved. TRBJ2-7 explains the end of the DNA better; the J call may be wrong. Per the germline V gene, CDR1 is SGHVS and CDR2 is FQNEAQ. The CDR3 extends over 17 amino acids. This chain's CDR3 is CASSLARPPTTYNEQYF. In nucleotides, the CDR3 is TGTGCCAGCAGCTTAGCTCGCCCTCCAACCACCTACAATGAGCAGTACTTC.